Below, 32 T cell receptor beta chains from the same sample are listed, as sequenced in a study of OX40 agonist ivuxolimab in advanced cancers. Some clones are missing from TCRdb's copy, which holds only in-frame ones; the method was immunoSEQ multiplex PCR. The sample contains roughly 59,000 clones, approximately 87% of which appear only once. The sample in question was CD4+ or CD8+ T cells sorted from blood, obtained in a trial of the OX40 agonist ivuxolimab. The origin of the receptors is an adult with an advanced solid tumor such as melanoma, head and neck, liver or kidney cancer.

V gene TRBV7-2 combines with J gene TRBJ2-1; TRBD2 is a possible D gene (8 bases). V was clipped by 2 bases and J by 6 bases, with 26 bases between them. Looked up from germline, CDR1 is SGHTA and CDR2 is FQGNSA. The CDR3 loop spans 19 amino acids. The CDR3 DNA reads TGTGCCAGCAGCTTATGGGCAGGGGGTTTCGGACTAGCCGGCAATGAGCAGTTCTTC. This encodes CASSLWAGGFGLAGNEQFF.

The chain uses TRBV28 and TRBJ1-5; no clear D gene. V lost 8 bases to trimming and J lost 5 bases, with 10 bases between them. The CDR3 spans 12 residues. The germline V gene encodes CDR1 MDHEN and CDR2 SYDVKM. CDR3 residues: CASLREDQPQHF. CDR3 coding DNA: TGTGCCAGCCTTAGGGAGGATCAGCCCCAGCATTTT.

The rearrangement joins TRBV7-2 to TRBJ2-1; D is perhaps TRBD2 (5 bases). This CDR3 spans 13 amino acids. Per the germline V gene, CDR1 is SGHTA and CDR2 is FQGNSA. Trimming removed 1 base from V and 6 bases from J, with 7 bases in between. The CDR3 bases are TGTGCCAGCAGCTTAGTTGGAGGCAATGAGCAGTTCTTC. It codes for CASSLVGGNEQFF.

The rearrangement joins TRBV10-3 to TRBJ2-7; no clear D gene. Trimming took 2 bases from V and 6 from J, leaving 17 bases between them. The germline gives CDR1 ENHRY, CDR2 SYGVKD. The CDR3 is made up of 15 amino acids. CDR3 amino acids: CAISERSFPDGEQYF. For the CDR3, the DNA is TGTGCCATCAGTGAGCGGAGCTTTCCAGACGGCGAGCAGTACTTC.

The genes are TRBV7-8 and TRBJ2-7, with D perhaps TRBD1 (6 bases). Germline V gene data show CDR1 as SGHVS and CDR2 as FQNEAQ. CDR3 length equals 15 residues. V was pared by 1 base and J by 6 bases, with 16 bases between. The CDR3 DNA is TGTGCCAGCAGCTTAGGGATGGTCACAGGGAGCGAGCAGTACTTC. This translates into CASSLGMVTGSEQYF.

The sample holds a few counts of this clone. The chain joins TRBV10-3 to TRBJ1-2; TRBD1 aligns across 8 bases. Germline CDR1 and CDR2: ENHRY and SYGVKD. With 2 bases clipped from V and 2 bases from J, the junction kept 4 bases outside the gene matches. The CDR3 runs 15 residues. CDR3 sequence reads: CAISEGQGYNYGYTF. CDR3 coding DNA: TGTGCCATCAGTGAGGGACAGGGTTACAACTATGGCTACACCTTC.

The genes are TRBV5-5 and TRBJ2-2; D remains ambiguous. V lost 6 bases to trimming and J lost 7 bases, with 13 bases between them. Germline CDR1 SGHKS, CDR2 YYEKEE (reference sequence). The CDR3 contains 13 residues. The DNA for the CDR3 is TGTGCCAGCACCACCGAACCCGGCGGGGAGCTGTTTTTT. Amino acids: CASTTEPGGELFF.

The genes are TRBV2 and TRBJ1-1, with 8 nucleotides matching TRBD1. The CDR3 runs 15 residues. The V segment lost 5 bases and the J segment 3 bases; nucleotides outside the gene matches: 8. Germline V gives CDR1 SNHLY, CDR2 FYNNEI. CDR3 protein: CASSPRQGWDTEAFF. The CDR3 coding sequence is TGTGCCAGCAGTCCTAGACAGGGGTGGGACACTGAAGCTTTCTTT.

The gene calls are TRBV15 and TRBJ1-2; TRBD1 might be the D (6 bases). The CDR3 has 14 amino acids. Germline CDR1 and CDR2: LNHNV and YYDKDF (reference sequence). The V and J ends lost 1 base and 5 bases respectively, with 11 bases between them. DNA of the CDR3: TGTGCCACCAGCAGAGGCTGGACAGCTTATGGCTACACCTTC. Its protein product is CATSRGWTAYGYTF. The whole variable domain, filled in from reference TRBV15 and TRBJ1-2, reads DAMVIQNPRYQVTQFGKPVTLSCSQTLNHNVMYWYQQKSSQAPKLLFHYYDKDFNNEADTPDNFQSRRPNTSFCFLDIRSPGLGDTAMYLCATSRGWTAYGYTFGSGTRLTVV.

The genes are TRBV20-1 and TRBJ2-5, with D hard to call. CDR3 size: 10 residues. Between the trimmed V and J ends, which lost 7 bases and 5 bases, there was a span of 8 bases. CDR1 is DFQATT, CDR2 SNEGSKA, per germline (reference sequence). CDR3 sequence (DNA): TGCAGTGTTGTTGGGGAGACCCAGTACTTC. It yields the protein CSVVGETQYF.

The chain combines TRBV19 with TRBJ2-5, with a tentative D call TRBD1 (6 bases). The CDR3 extends over 19 amino acids. Trimming cost V 4 bases and J 3 bases, with 27 bases left between them. Per the germline V gene, CDR1 is LNHDA and CDR2 is SQIVND (reference sequence). CDR3 region: CASSTSILFPRGGKETQYF. As DNA, the CDR3 is TGTGCCAGTAGTACATCCATCCTTTTCCCCCGAGGGGGTAAAGAGACCCAGTACTTC.

This chain uses TRBV7-8 with TRBJ1-2, with a weak D call TRBD1 (5 bases). In germline, CDR1 is SGHVS, CDR2 FQNEAQ. CDR3 size: 15 residues. V dropped 5 bases and J dropped 6 bases, with 19 bases sitting between them. The CDR3 DNA is TGTGCCAGCAGCCCCCGGACCGCCGGGACCGATGGCTACACCTTC. Translation gives CASSPRTAGTDGYTF.

The J gene is TRBJ2-1, the V gene TRBV27; D not resolved. Per the germline V gene, CDR1 is MNHEY and CDR2 is SMNVEV (reference sequence). This CDR3 is 15 amino acids long. Trimming cost V 4 bases and J 0 bases, with 10 bases left between them. The CDR3 protein is CASSSVSSSYNEQFF. The CDR3 DNA reads as TGTGCCAGCAGTTCTGTTTCGAGCTCCTACAATGAGCAGTTCTTC.

This clone was picked up one time. This CDR3 reads CASKLAGGLNEQYF. The CDR3 DNA is TGTGCCAGCAAACTAGCGGGAGGGCTCAACGAGCAGTACTTC. J is TRBJ2-7 and V is TRBV6-5, with 13 bases aligning to TRBD2. With 7 bases clipped from V and 5 bases from J, the junction kept 5 bases outside the gene matches. The CDR3 length is 14 residues. Per the germline V gene, CDR1 is MNHEY and CDR2 is SVGAGI.

This clone showed up just once. This chain links TRBV30 with TRBJ1-2, with 7 bases lining up with TRBD1. From germline, CDR1 is GTSNPN and CDR2 SVGIG (reference sequence). Trimming at V came to 5 bases and at J to 4 bases, leaving 7 bases not matched to a gene. This CDR3 is built from 13 residues. This CDR3 is CAWGSTGVYGYTF. The CDR3 DNA reads TGTGCCTGGGGTTCAACAGGGGTCTATGGCTACACCTTC.

This clone rates as medium-sized. Additional DNA sequences in this sample encode the identical CDR3. V is TRBV18 and J is TRBJ1-2; TRBD1 agrees at 8 bases. The CDR3 spans 13 residues. Germline V lookup: CDR1 KGHSH, CDR2 LQKENI. Unmatched junction bases numbered 1, after V lost 2 bases and J lost 5 bases. The CDR3 spells CASSPDRGYGYTF. The CDR3 bases are TGTGCCAGCTCACCAGACAGGGGATATGGCTACACCTTC.

This clone turned up a few times. Other nucleotide sequences in the sample specify the same CDR3. The chain employs TRBV18 and TRBJ1-2; TRBD1 matches 10 bases. This CDR3 contains 14 residues. The junction had 2 bases not matched to a gene; V was cut back by 4 bases and J by 3 bases. Germline loops: CDR1 KGHSH, CDR2 LQKENI. In DNA, the CDR3 is TGTGCCAGCTCACTCGGGACAGGGGACTATGGCTACACCTTC. Translation: CASSLGTGDYGYTF.

The V and J genes are TRBV28 and TRBJ2-1; the D gene is possibly TRBD1 (6 bases). Trimming took 3 bases from V and 8 from J, leaving 8 bases between them. The CDR3 has 12 residues. CDR1 is MDHEN, CDR2 SYDVKM, per germline. In DNA form, the CDR3 reads TGTGCCAGCAGTTTGAAGGGGGATGAGCAGTTCTTC. Amino acids: CASSLKGDEQFF.

The rearrangement joins TRBV2 to TRBJ2-1; D not resolved. Germline lookup yields CDR1 SNHLY and CDR2 FYNNEI. The V gene lost 3 bases and the J gene lost 5 bases, with 11 bases spanning the gap. This CDR3 has 14 amino acids. For the CDR3, the DNA is TGTGCCAGCAGTGATGTAGGGATCCACAATGAGCAGTTCTTC. This codes for CASSDVGIHNEQFF.

The rearrangement links TRBV5-1 to TRBJ2-3; D uncertain. V was trimmed by 1 base and J by 5 bases, leaving 2 bases between them. The CDR3 totals 11 residues. Germline V gene data show CDR1 as SGHRS and CDR2 as YFSETQ. The CDR3 protein is CASSLIDTQYF. As DNA, the CDR3 is TGCGCCAGCAGCTTGATAGATACGCAGTATTTT.

The chain is built from TRBV19 and TRBJ1-5; tentatively, D is TRBD1 (6 bases). Germline assignment: CDR1 LNHDA and CDR2 SQIVND (reference sequence). V was trimmed by 2 bases and J by 0 bases, leaving 11 bases between them. The CDR3 length is 16 residues. The CDR3: CASSINRVNSNQPQHF. The DNA of the CDR3 is TGTGCCAGTAGTATAAACAGGGTAAATAGCAATCAGCCCCAGCATTTT.

The chain carries TRBV6-6 and TRBJ2-1; TRBD1 agrees at 7 bases. Germline CDR1 and CDR2: MNHNY and SVGAGI (reference sequence). Trimming removed 5 bases from V and 7 bases from J; junction bases left unmatched: 8. The CDR3 totals 14 residues. CDR3 DNA sequence: TGTGCCAGCAGTCCAAGGGGGACAGCGAATGAGCAGTTCTTC. Protein product: CASSPRGTANEQFF.

This chain links TRBV14 with TRBJ1-2; 8 nucleotides line up with TRBD1. After removal of 0 bases from V and 6 bases from J, the junction contained 3 bases not matched to a gene. Germline V gene lookup returns CDR1 SGHDN and CDR2 FVKESK. The CDR3 covers 14 residues. CDR3 loop: CASSQDRGLDGYTF. CDR3 nucleotides: TGTGCCAGCAGCCAAGACAGGGGGCTGGATGGCTACACCTTC.

This clone showed up just once. The chain employs TRBV7-8 and TRBJ2-2, with a weak D call TRBD2 (6 bases). CDR3 length equals 13 residues. Per the germline V gene, CDR1 is SGHVS and CDR2 is FQNEAQ. The chain's CDR3 is CASQRANTGELFF. The CDR3 nucleotides are TGTGCGAGCCAGCGGGCAAACACCGGGGAGCTGTTTTTT.

Of note for this clone: Additional DNA sequences in this sample encode the identical CDR3. J is TRBJ2-1 and V is TRBV7-2; D uncertain. Germline CDR1 and CDR2: SGHTA and FQGNSA. The CDR3 contains 15 residues. Trimming removed 0 bases from V and 0 bases from J, with 6 bases in between. The CDR3 bases are TGTGCCAGCAGCTTAGCCAGGAGCTCCTACAATGAGCAGTTCTTC. Amino acid sequence: CASSLARSSYNEQFF. Full variable domain (rest looked up from reference TRBV7-2 and TRBJ2-1): GAGVSQSPSNKVTEKGKDVELRCDPISGHTALYWYRQSLGQGLEFLIYFQGNSAPDKSGLPSDRFSAERTGGSVSTLTIQRTQQEDSAVYLCASSLARSSYNEQFFGPGTRLTVL.

This clone was observed a single time. The chain has TRBV4-3 and TRBJ2-5; D remains ambiguous. Trimming pared 0 bases from V and 2 bases from J, leaving 10 bases between. The CDR3 consists of 15 residues. Per germline, CDR1 LGHNA and CDR2 YSLEER. CDR3 bases: TGCGCCAGCAGCCAAGACGGGCTGGCGCAAGAGACCCAGTACTTC. This gives the protein CASSQDGLAQETQYF.

This clone turned up a few times. The genes are TRBV5-1 and TRBJ1-3; D is uncertain. Germline lookup yields CDR1 SGHRS and CDR2 YFSETQ. V was trimmed by 5 bases and J by 0 bases, leaving 9 bases between them. The CDR3 is made up of 14 amino acids. This CDR3 is CASSSTTSGNTIYF. CDR3 nucleotide sequence: TGCGCCAGCAGTTCAACAACCTCTGGAAACACCATATATTTT.

The chain carries TRBV2 and TRBJ1-2; D is perhaps TRBD1 (6 bases). This CDR3 has 12 residues. The germline CDR1 and CDR2 sequences are SNHLY and FYNNEI. The V and J ends lost 7 bases and 5 bases respectively, with 11 bases between them. CDR3 protein: CASTLQGYGYTF. The CDR3, as DNA: TGTGCCAGCACCCTACAGGGATATGGCTACACCTTC.

The chain links TRBV7-9 to TRBJ1-5; D unclear. With 5 bases removed from V and 0 bases from J, the gap between germline ends came to 5 bases. CDR3 length equals 13 residues. Germline V gene lookup returns CDR1 SEHNR and CDR2 FQNEAQ (reference sequence). The CDR3 here is CASSQDSNQPQHF. CDR3 nucleotide sequence: TGTGCCAGCAGCCAAGATAGCAATCAGCCCCAGCATTTT. Looking up the rest from reference TRBV7-9 and TRBJ1-5 gives the full variable domain: DTGVSQNPRHKITKRGQNVTFRCDPISEHNRLYWYRQTLGQGPEFLTYFQNEAQLEKSRLLSDRFSAERPKGSFSTLEIQRTEQGDSAMYLCASSQDSNQPQHFGDGTRLSIL.

The genes are TRBV5-1 and TRBJ1-2; 8 positions agree with TRBD1. The J segment lost 4 bases and the V segment lost 4 bases, leaving 6 bases of the junction unmatched. CDR3 size: 14 residues. From germline, CDR1 is SGHRS and CDR2 YFSETQ. CDR3 amino acids: CASSPDRVAYGYTF. The CDR3 nucleotides are TGCGCCAGCAGCCCGGACAGGGTGGCCTATGGCTACACCTTC.

The rearrangement links TRBV5-1 to TRBJ1-5; 7 bases fit TRBD1. The CDR3 runs 16 residues. Germline lookup yields CDR1 SGHRS and CDR2 YFSETQ. V lost 4 bases and J lost 2; bases outside the gene matches: 9. For the CDR3, the DNA is TGCGCCAGCAGCCCTGATGGGACAGTTCGCAATCAGCCCCAGCATTTT. It specifies CASSPDGTVRNQPQHF.

The chain has TRBV20-1 and TRBJ1-2; no clear D. Germline V gives CDR1 DFQATT, CDR2 SNEGSKA (reference sequence). The CDR3 is 10 residues long. Trimming took off 5 bases at V and 8 bases at J, with 9 bases between the two ends. The CDR3 region is CSARTGGYTF. In nucleotides, the CDR3 is TGCAGTGCTCGGACGGGCGGCTACACCTTC.